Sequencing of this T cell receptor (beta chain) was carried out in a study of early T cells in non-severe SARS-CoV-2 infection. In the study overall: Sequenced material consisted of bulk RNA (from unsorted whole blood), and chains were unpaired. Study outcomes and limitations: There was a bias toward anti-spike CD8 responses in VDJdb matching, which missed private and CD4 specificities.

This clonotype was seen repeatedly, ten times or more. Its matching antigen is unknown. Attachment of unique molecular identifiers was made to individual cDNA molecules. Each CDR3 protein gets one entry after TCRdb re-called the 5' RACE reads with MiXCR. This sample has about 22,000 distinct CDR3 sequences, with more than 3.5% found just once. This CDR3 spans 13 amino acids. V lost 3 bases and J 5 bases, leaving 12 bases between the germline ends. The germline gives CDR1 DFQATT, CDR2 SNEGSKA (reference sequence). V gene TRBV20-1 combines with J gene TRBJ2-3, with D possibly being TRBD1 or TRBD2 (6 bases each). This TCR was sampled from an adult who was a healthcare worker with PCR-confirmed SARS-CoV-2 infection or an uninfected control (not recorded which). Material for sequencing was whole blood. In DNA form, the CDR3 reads TGCAGTGCTAGTAGGGGGGCCGTAGATACGCAGTATTTT. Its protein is CSASRGAVDTQYF.